Detailed here is one T cell receptor beta chain. What it binds is unknown. These data come from a study of cytomegalovirus exposure and HLA in healthy donors. At the level of the study: Unique TCRs from HLA-typed donors, 80 million to 100 million of them, were held in an early data release.

CDR3 length equals 13 residues. Germline V gene data show CDR1 as MNHNY and CDR2 as SVGAGI (reference sequence). The germline V and J ends were trimmed by 0 bases and 7 bases, with 10 bases remaining between them. The study's findings and limits: The study recorded about 160 TCR beta chains that were cytomegalovirus-associated. A missense DCLRE1C variant was associated with V- and J-gene trimming of TCR beta chains in a later analysis, and an independent cohort replicated the association.

The PCR ran on 60 Vbeta and 13 Jbeta primers. TCRdb keeps only in-frame clones here, not all; method: immunoSEQ multiplex PCR. The table lists around 140,000 clones, over 70% of them singletons. The source material was PBMCs. This TCR was recovered from a young woman in good health and CMV-seronegative. The gene calls are TRBV6-6 and TRBJ2-7; D is possibly TRBD2 (5 bases). The chain's CDR3 is CASSYSRTGEQYF. Written as DNA, the CDR3 is TGTGCCAGCAGTTACTCGAGAACGGGAGAGCAGTACTTC.